These 32 T cell receptor beta chains share one sample of origin, sequenced in a study of breast tumors, draining lymph nodes, adjacent tissues. TCRdb passed the multiplex PCR reads through MiXCR, listing each CDR3 protein once. The data show nearly 200,000 distinct CDR3 sequences, with approximately 31% seen just once and approximately 4.3% held by the top ten. The lymph nodes were axillary draining lymph nodes from breast cancer patients. The material sequenced was axillary lymph node tissue. The receptors stem from a female donor with breast cancer. Some clones in this sample may be carry-over from other donors' samples.

Notes on this clonotype: A much larger clone sits a single nucleotide away, making a read error possible. The V call is TRBV11-2, the J call TRBJ2-1; the D call may be TRBD1 or TRBD2 (6 bases each). Germline loops: CDR1 SGHAT, CDR2 FQNNGV. The CDR3 is 12 amino acids. Trimming left V 3 bases short and J 14 bases short, with 14 bases between. The CDR3 here is CASSFGGQAEFF. The CDR3 nucleotides are TGTGCCAGCAGCTTCGGGGGCCAAGCGGAGTTCTTC.

In its sample, this clonotype was seen many times. The chain combines TRBV6-6 with TRBJ2-7; 8 bases line up with TRBD2. The CDR3 is made up of 13 amino acids. Per the germline V gene, CDR1 is MNHNY and CDR2 is SVGAGI (reference sequence). V trimming: 8 bases; J trimming: 4 bases; junction bases outside the gene matches: 7. CDR3 in amino acids: CASQPGGSYEQYF. The CDR3 DNA follows: TGTGCCAGCCAGCCGGGGGGGTCTTACGAGCAGTACTTC.

This clonotype was seen just once. A read error may explain this, as a much larger clone is one base away. This chain joins TRBV3-1 and TRBJ1-6, with D possibly matching TRBD1 (5 bases). The CDR3 runs to 14 residues. Germline V gives CDR1 LGHDT, CDR2 YNNKEL (reference sequence). The DNA of the CDR3 is TGTCCCAGCCACTTAAACGGGGGTAACTCACCCCTCCACTTT. It encodes CPSHLNGGNSPLHF. The entire variable domain, with the rest obtained from reference TRBV3-1 and TRBJ1-6, is as follows: DTAVSQTPKYLVTQMGNDKSIKCEQNLGHDTMYWYKQDSKKFLKIMFSYNNKELIINETVPNRFSPKSPDKAHLNLHINSLELGDSAVYFCPSHLNGGNSPLHFGNGTRLTVT.

A word on this clonotype: A much larger clone lies a single base off, so this may be a read error. The chain links TRBV20-1 to TRBJ2-5; D gene unclear. CDR3 length equals 11 residues. CDR1 and CDR2 (germline): DFQATT, SNEGSKA (reference sequence). In nucleotides, the CDR3 is TGCAGTGCTAGCGTGTTAGAGACCCAGTCCTTC. It yields the protein CSASVLETQSF.

A note on this clonotype: Germline and junction disagree at one end, which may indicate a read error. This sequence joins TRBV7-2 and TRBJ1-5; no reliable D call. The CDR3 is made up of 15 amino acids. Germline-derived CDR1 and CDR2 are SGHTA and FQGNSA. CDR3 nucleotides: TGTGCCAGCAGCTTAGGGGCAAATAGCAATCAGCCTCAGCATTTT. Protein: CASSLGANSNQPQHF.

This clonotype has ten or more counts. The gene calls are TRBV6-1 and TRBJ2-6, with D maybe TRBD2 (5 bases). Germline lookup yields CDR1 MNHNS and CDR2 SASEGT. This CDR3 is 14 amino acids long. V was clipped by 6 bases and J by 1 base, with 7 bases between them. As DNA, the CDR3 is TGTGCCAGCAGAGCGGATTCTGGGGCCAACGTCCTGACTTTC. This sequence encodes CASRADSGANVLTF.

This clonotype was seen a few times. The chain combines TRBV12-3 or TRBV12-4 with TRBJ2-2; 7 nucleotides line up with TRBD2. V shed 5 bases, J shed 2 bases, and the junction held 8 bases outside the gene matches. The CDR3 contains 16 residues. CDR3 in amino acids: CASSTQPGLNTGELFF. The DNA of the CDR3 is TGTGCCAGCAGTACACAGCCGGGACTAAACACCGGGGAGCTGTTTTTT.

This clonotype was seen at least ten times. The J gene is TRBJ2-1, the V gene TRBV4-3; D is unresolved. Trimming pared 0 bases from V and 5 bases from J, leaving 11 bases between. Germline-derived CDR1 and CDR2 are LGHNA and YSLEER. The CDR3 runs to 15 residues. CDR3 in amino acids: CASSQEPRFDNEQFF. The CDR3 nucleotides are TGCGCCAGCAGCCAAGAGCCTAGATTCGACAATGAGCAGTTCTTC.

This clonotype has at least ten counts. This chain uses TRBV2 with TRBJ2-5; TRBD2 aligns across 12 bases. The CDR3 has 15 residues. Germline lookup yields CDR1 SNHLY and CDR2 FYNNEI. Germline trimming cut 3 bases from V and 2 bases from J; bases unmatched to any gene: 1. The CDR3 sequence: CASSDLAGGQETQYF. The CDR3 nucleotides read TGTGCCAGCAGTGACCTAGCGGGGGGGCAAGAGACCCAGTACTTC. The full variable domain, in which reference TRBV2 and TRBJ2-5 provide the parts outside the CDR3, is EPEVTQTPSHQVTQMGQEVILRCVPISNHLYFYWYRQILGQKVEFLVSFYNNEISEKSEIFDDQFSVERPDGSNFTLKIRSTKLEDSAMYFCASSDLAGGQETQYFGPGTRLLVL.

The chain employs TRBV27 and TRBJ2-7; D remains unclear. Per germline, CDR1 MNHEY and CDR2 SMNVEV (reference sequence). The CDR3 length is 13 residues. Trimming stripped 2 bases from V and 7 bases from J, with 12 bases between. CDR3 loop: CASSLRAVGEQYF. The CDR3 coding sequence is TGTGCCAGCAGTTTAAGGGCAGTCGGAGAGCAGTACTTC.

The rearrangement joins TRBV20-1 to TRBJ2-1, with 12 bases matching TRBD2. Germline lookup yields CDR1 DFQATT and CDR2 SNEGSKA (reference sequence). CDR3 length equals 14 residues. After removal of 6 bases from V and 9 bases from J, the junction contained 9 bases not matched to a gene. Here the CDR3 DNA reads TGCAGTGCACTACGGACTAGCGGGATCGGTGAGCAGTTCTTC. Protein: CSALRTSGIGEQFF.

This clonotype showed up many times. The rearrangement uses TRBV20-1 and TRBJ2-5, with D possibly matching TRBD1 (6 bases). Germline V gene lookup returns CDR1 DFQATT and CDR2 SNEGSKA (reference sequence). The CDR3 consists of 12 residues. V dropped 6 bases and J dropped 2 bases, with 10 bases sitting between them. CDR3 residues: CSARTDQETQYF. As DNA, the CDR3 is TGCAGTGCAAGGACAGATCAAGAGACCCAGTACTTC.

About this clonotype itself: Just one base apart from a much larger clone, this may be a read error. The CDR3 spells CASSSSAGETQYF. For the CDR3, the DNA is TGTGCCAGCAGCTCTTCAGCGGGAGAGACCCAGTACTTC. The V and J genes are TRBV7-9 and TRBJ2-5; TRBD2 is a possible D gene (6 bases). V was pared by 4 bases and J by 4 bases, with 10 bases between. Germline V lookup: CDR1 SEHNR, CDR2 FQNEAQ (reference sequence). The CDR3 is 13 amino acids. Complete variable domain (other parts from reference TRBV7-9 and TRBJ2-5): DTGVSQNPRHKITKRGQNVTFRCDPISEHNRLYWYRQTLGQGPEFLTYFQNEAQLEKSRLLSDRFSAERPKGSFSTLEIQRTEQGDSAMYLCASSSSAGETQYFGPGTRLLVL.

This clonotype appeared many times. J is TRBJ2-5 and V is TRBV30, with 12 bases fitting TRBD2. J gave up 5 bases and V 2 bases, and 3 bases lay outside the gene matches. This CDR3 comprises 14 residues. Germline V gene data show CDR1 as GTSNPN and CDR2 as SVGIG (reference sequence). The CDR3 loop is CAWSKTSGRETQYF. The CDR3 region has the DNA TGTGCCTGGAGTAAAACTAGCGGGAGGGAGACCCAGTACTTC. The full variable domain, with the rest looked up from reference TRBV30 and TRBJ2-5, is SQTIHQWPATLVQPVGSPLSLECTVEGTSNPNLYWYRQAAGRGLQLLFYSVGIGQISSEVPQNLSASRPQDRQFILSSKKLLLSDSGFYLCAWSKTSGRETQYFGPGTRLLVL.

This clonotype was seen many times. V usage is TRBV10-3 and J usage is TRBJ2-1, with TRBD2 as a possible D gene (5 bases). V lost 3 bases and J 14 bases, leaving 11 bases between the germline ends. The CDR3 covers 11 residues. Germline CDR1 and CDR2: ENHRY and SYGVKD. CDR3: CAISDLDGKFF. The DNA of the CDR3 is TGTGCCATCAGTGATTTGGACGGGAAGTTCTTC.

The chain links TRBV20-1 to TRBJ1-2; TRBD1 matches at 7 bases. The CDR3 extends over 13 amino acids. After removal of 6 bases from V and 9 bases from J, the junction contained 13 bases not matched to a gene. Germline V gives CDR1 DFQATT, CDR2 SNEGSKA (reference sequence). The CDR3 reads CSARTGVGDCYTF. The CDR3 DNA is TGCAGTGCGCGAACAGGGGTCGGCGATTGCTACACCTTC.

Concerning this clonotype itself: A single base separates this from a much larger clone, so it may be a read error. The chain employs TRBV19 and TRBJ2-7; a possible D gene is TRBD2 (6 bases). CDR1 and CDR2 (germline): LNHDA, SQIVND (reference sequence). CDR3 length: 19 amino acids. The CDR3 coding sequence is TGTGCCAGTAGTAGAGGGGACTGGCCTTTTGGGGACCAATCCTACGCGCAGTACTTC. This codes for CASSRGDWPFGDQSYAQYF.

Of note for this clonotype: A single base separates this from a much larger clone, so it may be a read error. CDR3 sequence reads: CASSLGQGEDNKQFF. DNA for the CDR3: TGTGCCAGCAGCCTAGGACAGGGGGAGGACAATAAGCAGTTCTTC. This chain links TRBV11-3 with TRBJ2-1; 10 bases line up with TRBD1. The CDR3 contains 15 residues. Per the germline V gene, CDR1 is SGHNT and CDR2 is YENEEA. Combining the CDR3 with reference TRBV11-3 and TRBJ2-1 gives the whole variable domain EAGVVQSPRYKIIEKKQPVAFWCNPISGHNTLYWYLQNLGQGPELLIRYENEEAVDDSQLPKDRFSAERLKGVDSTLKIQPAELGDSAVYLCASSLGQGEDNKQFFGPGTRLTVL.

This clonotype has at least ten counts. J is TRBJ2-1 and V is TRBV20-1; the match to TRBD2 covers 8 bases. This CDR3 is built from 15 residues. V was pared by 6 bases and J by 9 bases, with 16 bases of the junction left unmatched. Germline loops: CDR1 DFQATT, CDR2 SNEGSKA (reference sequence). The CDR3 DNA sequence: TGCAGTGCCGGAGCCGTGAGCGGGAGAGTTGGTGAGCAGTTCTTC. This translates into CSAGAVSGRVGEQFF.

This clonotype was picked up many times. The chain links TRBV18 to TRBJ1-5; no reliable D call. The CDR3 is 16 amino acids. Trimming took 3 bases from V and 11 from J, leaving 23 bases between them. Germline assignment: CDR1 KGHSH and CDR2 LQKENI. CDR3 region: CASSPYPGSKEKAQHF. CDR3 sequence (DNA): TGTGCCAGCTCACCCTACCCTGGGAGCAAAGAGAAAGCCCAGCATTTT.

This clonotype showed up just once. This likely comes from a read error, as the CDR3 has no conserved phenylalanine or tryptophan at its end. V and J are TRBV20-1 and TRBJ1-5; D unresolved. There are 14 residues in the CDR3. CDR1 and CDR2 from the germline V gene are DFQATT and SNEGSKA (reference sequence). Trimming left V 3 bases short and J 3 bases short, with 12 bases between. The CDR3 loop reads CSARSRGFNQPQHG. The CDR3, as DNA: TGCAGTGCTAGGTCTCGAGGGTTCAATCAGCCCCAGCATGGT.

As regards this clonotype: With a much larger clone just one base away, this may be a read error. The rearrangement uses TRBV5-6 and TRBJ1-5; 7 nucleotides line up with TRBD1. With 4 bases clipped from V and 6 bases from J, the junction kept 7 bases outside the gene matches. Germline CDR1 SGHDT, CDR2 YYEEEE. The CDR3 sequence is 14 residues long. DNA for the CDR3: TGTGCCAGCAGCATCACAGGGGCCGGTCAGCCCCAGCATTTT. Its translation is CASSITGAGQPQHF.

This clonotype was found once. The chain recombines TRBV14 with TRBJ1-1; D is uncertain. The germline CDR1 and CDR2 sequences are SGHDN and FVKESK. This CDR3 is built from 13 residues. V lost 2 bases and J 3 bases, leaving 7 bases between the germline ends. The CDR3 reads CASSQQSYTEAFF. DNA of the CDR3: TGTGCCAGCAGCCAACAGTCCTACACTGAAGCTTTCTTT.

This clonotype was counted at least ten times. The chain couples TRBV20-1 to TRBJ2-7; 8 bases are shared with TRBD1. This CDR3 has 14 amino acids. V shed 6 bases and J 4 bases; nucleotides not matched to a gene: 11. Germline loops: CDR1 DFQATT, CDR2 SNEGSKA (reference sequence). This chain's CDR3 is CSAPTRGLKYEQYF. CDR3 coding DNA: TGCAGTGCGCCAACCAGGGGGCTGAAATACGAGCAGTACTTC.

The V and J genes are TRBV7-3 and TRBJ1-1; 8 bases align to TRBD1. Germline CDR1 is SGHTA and CDR2 is FQGTGA. V shed 5 bases, J shed 5 bases, and the junction held 7 bases outside the gene matches. The CDR3 runs to 14 residues. The CDR3 bases are TGTGCCAGCAGCGGTGGACAGGGCGAGACTGAAGCTTTCTTT. It yields the protein CASSGGQGETEAFF.

The chain couples TRBV10-3 to TRBJ1-1; D uncertain. The CDR3 extends over 13 amino acids. Germline CDR1 ENHRY, CDR2 SYGVKD. Between the trimmed V and J ends, which lost 6 bases and 7 bases, there was a span of 15 bases. The CDR3 region has the DNA TGTGCCATCAGCGGACGGGGTGATGATGAAGCTTTCTTT. Its protein product is CAISGRGDDEAFF.

The V gene is TRBV3-1, the J gene TRBJ2-3, with 8 bases aligning to TRBD2. With 4 bases clipped from V and 6 bases from J, the junction kept 9 bases outside the gene matches. The length of the CDR3 is 15 residues. CDR1 is LGHDT and CDR2 is YNNKEL in the germline V gene (reference sequence). CDR3 amino acids: CASSLRGGQLDTQYF. CDR3 nucleotides: TGTGCCAGCAGCCTTCGGGGGGGCCAGTTGGATACGCAGTATTTT.

This clonotype was seen repeatedly, ten times or more. The chain joins TRBV20-1 to TRBJ1-5, with D perhaps matching TRBD1 (6 bases). CDR3 length equals 15 residues. CDR1 and CDR2 from the germline V gene are DFQATT and SNEGSKA (reference sequence). The germline V and J ends were trimmed by 5 bases and 5 bases, with 19 bases remaining between them. The CDR3 DNA sequence: TGCAGTGCTTCCACGCGATTCAGGGGTTATCAGCCCCAGCATTTT. It encodes CSASTRFRGYQPQHF.

This clonotype was seen many times. The chain combines TRBV18 with TRBJ1-5; D remains ambiguous. The V gene's germline CDR1 is KGHSH and CDR2 LQKENI. This CDR3 region has 15 residues. V was shortened by 3 bases and J by 2 bases, with 11 bases between the two germline ends. For the CDR3, the DNA is TGTGCCAGCTCACCGAGGGAAAGGGGCAATCAGCCCCAGCATTTT. Protein: CASSPRERGNQPQHF.

At least ten counts were recorded for this clonotype. The chain joins TRBV24-1 to TRBJ2-1; 9 bases are shared with TRBD1. V trimming: 5 bases; J trimming: 1 base; junction bases outside the gene matches: 5. This CDR3 spans 16 amino acids. Germline assignment: CDR1 KGHDR and CDR2 SFDVKD. The CDR3 loop reads CATSATGTGSYNEQFF. Written as DNA, the CDR3 is TGTGCCACCAGTGCCACCGGGACAGGGTCCTACAATGAGCAGTTCTTC.

This clonotype was recorded many times. The V gene is TRBV20-1, the J gene TRBJ2-1; D may be TRBD2 (7 bases). Germline CDR1 reads DFQATT; CDR2 reads SNEGSKA (reference sequence). Trimming pared 6 bases from V and 0 bases from J, leaving 18 bases between. This CDR3 has 16 residues. CDR3 sequence reads: CSAPRGGGSSYNEQFF. The CDR3 region has the DNA TGCAGTGCCCCGAGGGGGGGCGGAAGCTCCTACAATGAGCAGTTCTTC.

This clonotype has ten or more counts. This chain joins TRBV30 and TRBJ2-2, with D maybe TRBD2 (6 bases). Germline V gene sequence: CDR1 GTSNPN, CDR2 SVGIG (reference sequence). The CDR3 is 13 amino acids. Trimming shortened V by 4 bases and J by 1 base, and 7 bases separated the two germline ends. This CDR3 reads CAWTGGNTGELFF. The CDR3, as DNA: TGTGCCTGGACCGGGGGGAACACCGGGGAGCTGTTTTTT.